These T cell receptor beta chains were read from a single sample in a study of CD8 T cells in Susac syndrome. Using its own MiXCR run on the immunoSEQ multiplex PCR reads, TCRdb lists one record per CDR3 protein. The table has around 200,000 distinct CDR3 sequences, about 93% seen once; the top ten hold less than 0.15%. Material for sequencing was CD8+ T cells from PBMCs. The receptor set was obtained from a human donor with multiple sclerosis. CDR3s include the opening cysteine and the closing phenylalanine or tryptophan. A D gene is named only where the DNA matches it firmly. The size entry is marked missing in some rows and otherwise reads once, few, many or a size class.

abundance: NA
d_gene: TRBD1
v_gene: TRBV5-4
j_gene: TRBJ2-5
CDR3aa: CASSLPDREQETQYF
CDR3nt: TGTGCCAGCAGCCTCCCGGACAGGGAGCAAGAGACCCAGTACTTC

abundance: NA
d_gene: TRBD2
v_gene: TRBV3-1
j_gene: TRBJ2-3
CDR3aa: CASSQVLAGNTSTDTQYF
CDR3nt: TGTGCCAGCAGCCAAGTATTAGCGGGGAATACTAGCACAGATACGCAGTATTTT

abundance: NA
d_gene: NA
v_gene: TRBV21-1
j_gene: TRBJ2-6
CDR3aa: CASSLGRAGANVLTF
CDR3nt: TGTGCCAGCAGCCTCGGGAGGGCTGGGGCCAACGTCCTGACTTTC

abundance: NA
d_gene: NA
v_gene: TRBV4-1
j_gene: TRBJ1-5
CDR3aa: CASRGPGPDQPQHF
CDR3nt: TGCGCCAGCAGGGGCCCGGGACCTGATCAGCCCCAGCATTTT

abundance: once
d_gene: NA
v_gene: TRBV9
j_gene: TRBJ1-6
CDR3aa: CASSAGGGPLHF
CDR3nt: TGTGCCAGCAGCGCCGGAGGGGGGCCCCTCCACTTT

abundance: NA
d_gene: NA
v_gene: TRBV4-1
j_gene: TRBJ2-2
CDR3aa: CASSQEWTNTGELFF
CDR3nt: TGCGCCAGCAGCCAAGAGTGGACGAACACCGGGGAGCTGTTTTTT

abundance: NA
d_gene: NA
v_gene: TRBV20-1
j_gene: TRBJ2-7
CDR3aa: CSASNVFTTYEQYF
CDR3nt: TGCAGTGCTAGTAACGTGTTTACAACCTACGAGCAGTACTTC

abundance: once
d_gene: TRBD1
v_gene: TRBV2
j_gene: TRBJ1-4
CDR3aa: CASSEGDSFNEKLFF
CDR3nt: TGTGCCAGCAGTGAAGGGGACAGCTTTAATGAAAAACTGTTTTTT

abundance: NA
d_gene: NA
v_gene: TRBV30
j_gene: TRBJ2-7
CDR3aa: CAWSVGQVAYEQYF
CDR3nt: TGTGCCTGGAGTGTTGGGCAGGTAGCCTACGAGCAGTACTTC

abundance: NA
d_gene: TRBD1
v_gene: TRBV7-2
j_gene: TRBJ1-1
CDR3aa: CASSPTRTGEAFF
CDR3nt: TGTGCCAGCAGCCCGACAAGGACAGGCGAAGCTTTCTTT

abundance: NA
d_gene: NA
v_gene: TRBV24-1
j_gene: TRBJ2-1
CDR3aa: CATSAGLSSYNEQFF
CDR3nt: TGTGCCACCAGTGCGGGACTTAGCTCCTACAATGAGCAGTTCTTC

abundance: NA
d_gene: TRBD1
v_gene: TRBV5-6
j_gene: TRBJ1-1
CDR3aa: CASITDRAGTEAFF
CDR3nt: TGTGCCAGCATAACGGACAGGGCCGGGACTGAAGCTTTCTTT

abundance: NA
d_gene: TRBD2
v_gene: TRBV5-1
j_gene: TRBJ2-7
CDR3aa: CASSLGLAGAYLGEQYF
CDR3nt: TGCGCCAGCAGCTTGGGACTAGCGGGAGCCTACCTGGGGGAGCAGTACTTC

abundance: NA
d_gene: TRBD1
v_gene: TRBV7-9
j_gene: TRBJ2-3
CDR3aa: CASSPKQGAITDTQYF
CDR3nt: TGTGCCAGCAGCCCCAAACAGGGGGCCATCACAGATACGCAGTATTTT

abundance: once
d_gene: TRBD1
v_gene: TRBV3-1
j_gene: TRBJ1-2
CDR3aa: CASSLAGTALGGYTF
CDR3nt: TGTGCCAGCAGCCTTGCGGGGACAGCGCTTGGCGGCTACACCTTC

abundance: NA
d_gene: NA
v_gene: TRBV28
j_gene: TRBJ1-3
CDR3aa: CASSLSGQLISGNTIYF
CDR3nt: TGTGCCAGCAGTTTGAGTGGACAGCTCATTTCTGGAAACACCATATATTTT

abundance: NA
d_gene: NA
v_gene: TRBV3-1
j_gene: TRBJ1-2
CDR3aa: CASSREIDLRNGYTF
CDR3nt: TGTGCCAGCAGCCGAGAGATCGACCTCCGCAACGGCTACACCTTC

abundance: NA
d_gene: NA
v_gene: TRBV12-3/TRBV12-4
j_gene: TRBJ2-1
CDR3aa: CASSSPGLYNEQFF
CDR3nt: TGTGCCAGCAGTTCCCCCGGCCTCTACAATGAGCAGTTCTTC

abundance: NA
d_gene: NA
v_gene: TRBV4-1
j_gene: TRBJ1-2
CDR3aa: CASSPRDGLYGYTF
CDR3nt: TGCGCCAGCAGCCCCCGGGACGGACTTTATGGCTACACCTTC